A single sample gave rise to the 23 T cell receptor beta chains below, sequenced in a study of post-analysis software for immune sequencing data. Findings and limits, study-wide: Controls had lower frequencies than patients of about 5 TRBV segments, which included TRBV5-6, TRBV5-1 and TRBV20-1.

Unique molecular identifiers were carried by the TCR beta cDNA libraries. MiXCR, run by TCRdb on the PCR reads, gives a single entry per CDR3 protein. The sample holds roughly 600,000 distinct CDR3 sequences, 40% to 50% seen once. These receptors have no identified antigens. The sequencing input was blood. These receptors all stem from a girl between 5 and 17 years old with multiple sclerosis.

This sequence joins TRBV20-1 and TRBJ2-1; 10 bases fit TRBD2. Germline CDR1 is DFQATT and CDR2 is SNEGSKA (reference sequence). This CDR3 is built from 15 residues. V dropped 6 bases and J dropped 2; count of bases not matched to a gene: 7. The chain's CDR3 is CSAQTLAGPYNEQFF. CDR3 nucleotide sequence: TGCAGTGCCCAGACACTAGCGGGGCCCTACAATGAGCAGTTCTTC.

This clonotype turned up a few times. The chain is built from TRBV29-1 and TRBJ2-7; D may be TRBD1 (5 bases). The germline CDR1 and CDR2 sequences are SQVTM and ANQGSEA. The CDR3 runs 12 residues. The CDR3 coding sequence is TGCATCGCTGGCGGTCAGGGAAACGAGCAGTACTTC. This codes for CIAGGQGNEQYF.

The rearrangement joins TRBV3-1 to TRBJ2-1, with 14 bases identical to TRBD2. Germline V gene sequence: CDR1 LGHDT, CDR2 YNNKEL (reference sequence). This CDR3 has 18 amino acids. The V gene end was trimmed by 1 base and the J gene end by 2 bases; junction bases not matched to a gene: 4. CDR3 DNA sequence: TGTGCCAGCAGCCAAGGGAGACTAGCGGGAGGGGCCTACAATGAGCAGTTCTTC. Its translation: CASSQGRLAGGAYNEQFF.

This clonotype was seen many times. The J gene is TRBJ2-5, the V gene TRBV10-3; 12 nucleotides agree with TRBD2. V lost 2 bases and J lost 5; bases outside the gene matches: 6. The CDR3 covers 16 residues. The germline CDR1 and CDR2 sequences are ENHRY and SYGVKD. The DNA of the CDR3 is TGTGCCATCAGTGAGGACAGGACTAGCGGGGACGAGACCCAGTACTTC. Its translation: CAISEDRTSGDETQYF.

This clonotype was detected once. CDR3 amino acids: CASSPTGRVGTQYF. The CDR3 region has the DNA TGTGCCAGCAGTCCGACAGGGAGGGTTGGTACGCAGTATTTT. This chain uses TRBV27 with TRBJ2-3; D possibly uses TRBD1 or TRBD2 (7 bases each). The CDR3 covers 14 residues. Germline V CDR1 and CDR2: MNHEY, SMNVEV (reference sequence). V was clipped by 5 bases and J by 8 bases, with 17 bases between them.

This clonotype was picked up a small number of times. The rearrangement links TRBV12-3 or TRBV12-4 to TRBJ2-1, with D perhaps matching TRBD2 (6 bases). V lost 6 bases, J lost 5 bases, and 17 bases lay in between. The CDR3 consists of 15 residues. CDR3 region: CASSPVRGIHNEQFF. DNA for the CDR3: TGTGCCAGCAGCCCCGTGCGGGGAATACACAATGAGCAGTTCTTC.

The chain is built from TRBV6-5 and TRBJ2-7; 10 bases map to TRBD1. The germline V gene has CDR1 MNHEY and CDR2 SVGAGI. The CDR3 has 16 amino acids. Trimming at V came to 0 bases and at J to 6 bases, leaving 8 bases not matched to a gene. In DNA, the CDR3 is TGTGCCAGCAGTTACTCGGGAGGACAGGGGGTCGGCGAGCAGTACTTC. Amino acids: CASSYSGGQGVGEQYF.

The rearrangement uses TRBV10-3 and TRBJ2-3, with TRBD1 matching 7 bases. The CDR3 covers 14 residues. The germline CDR1 and CDR2 sequences are ENHRY and SYGVKD. V was clipped by 10 bases and J by 0 bases; unmatched bases: 7. CDR3 nucleotides: TGTGCCACCCTTACAGGGGTGAGCACAGATACGCAGTATTTT. This translates into CATLTGVSTDTQYF.

This clonotype was detected only a few times. This chain links TRBV29-1 with TRBJ2-1; D is ambiguous. This CDR3 spans 14 amino acids. Per germline, CDR1 SQVTM and CDR2 ANQGSEA. V lost 5 bases to trimming and J lost 6 bases, with 17 bases between them. The CDR3 DNA sequence: TGCAGCGTTCGGGTATCAACTTTTCCCAATGAGCAGTTCTTC. Amino acid sequence: CSVRVSTFPNEQFF.

The chain links TRBV6-2 or TRBV6-3 to TRBJ1-2; unclear D gene. V dropped 6 bases and J dropped 7 bases, with 15 bases sitting between them. CDR1 and CDR2 (germline): MNHEY, SVGEGT. The length of the CDR3 is 13 residues. Here the CDR3 reads CASSFRQVGGYTF. The CDR3 DNA reads TGTGCCAGCAGCTTCAGACAAGTAGGTGGCTACACCTTC.

The chain joins TRBV3-1 to TRBJ2-2; unclear D gene. Germline lookup yields CDR1 LGHDT and CDR2 YNNKEL (reference sequence). The CDR3 loop spans 13 amino acids. Trimming removed 8 bases at V and 3 bases at J, with 10 bases between. CDR3 loop: CASGSSDTGELFF. The CDR3 nucleotides read TGTGCCAGCGGAAGTTCAGACACCGGGGAGCTGTTTTTT.

The rearrangement uses TRBV7-2 and TRBJ1-1; weak D call: TRBD1 (5 bases). The length of the CDR3 is 17 residues. V lost 1 base and J lost 2, with 17 bases in between. Germline V gene data show CDR1 as SGHTA and CDR2 as FQGNSA. This CDR3 is CASSLGPVVGTNTEAFF. CDR3 sequence (DNA): TGTGCCAGCAGCTTAGGACCGGTTGTAGGGACCAACACTGAAGCTTTCTTT.

The chain employs TRBV7-3 and TRBJ2-7; TRBD1 agrees at 10 bases. V was pared by 5 bases and J by 5 bases, with 9 bases of the junction left unmatched. CDR3 length: 15 amino acids. The germline V gene has CDR1 SGHTA and CDR2 FQGTGA. As DNA, the CDR3 is TGTGCCAGCAGCCTGAGTGGGACAGGGGAGCACGAGCAGTACTTC. It specifies CASSLSGTGEHEQYF.

The rearrangement uses TRBV12-3 or TRBV12-4 and TRBJ2-4; possibly TRBD2 for D (6 bases). V was pared by 5 bases and J by 13 bases, with 12 bases between. The CDR3 sequence is 11 residues long. The CDR3 is CASSAEGIQYF. CDR3 sequence (DNA): TGTGCCAGCAGTGCGGAGGGAATCCAGTACTTC.

This clonotype was seen only a few times. CDR3 sequence (DNA): TGTGCCATCAGTGACCCGGGACTAGCGGGGGGCAGCTCTAGCACAGATACGCAGTATTTT. Amino acid sequence: CAISDPGLAGGSSSTDTQYF. The chain joins TRBV10-3 to TRBJ2-3; TRBD2 agrees at 15 bases. The germline V gene encodes CDR1 ENHRY and CDR2 SYGVKD. The CDR3 has 20 residues. V was clipped by 3 bases and J by 0 bases; unmatched bases: 10.

The table lists this clonotype with a few counts. This clone may be a read error of a much larger clone one base away. The chain links TRBV12-3 or TRBV12-4 to TRBJ2-1; unclear D gene. Trimming removed 6 bases from V and 9 bases from J, with 9 bases in between. This CDR3 comprises 11 residues. The CDR3 region has the DNA TGTGCCAGCAGCCCCGTGGGTGAGCAGTTCTTC. This codes for CASSPVGEQFF.

This clonotype was observed a handful of times. The gene calls are TRBV6-4 and TRBJ2-1; 12 bases fit TRBD2. CDR3 size: 16 residues. After removal of 0 bases from V and 8 bases from J, the junction contained 5 bases not matched to a gene. Germline loops: CDR1 MRHNA, CDR2 SNTAGT. The CDR3 region is CASSDSASGGADEQFF. CDR3 in DNA: TGTGCCAGCAGTGACTCGGCTAGCGGGGGGGCTGATGAGCAGTTCTTC.

This clonotype was detected only a few times. This chain connects TRBV7-9 to TRBJ2-3; D may be TRBD1 (5 bases). This CDR3 is built from 15 residues. Germline CDR1 reads SEHNR; CDR2 reads FQNEAQ (reference sequence). The ends were cut back, 5 bases at V and 3 bases at J, with 15 bases in the middle. As DNA, the CDR3 is TGTGCCAGCAGCGTACAGGAATTGGGGACAGATACGCAGTATTTT. Encoded protein: CASSVQELGTDTQYF.

V gene TRBV4-1 combines with J gene TRBJ2-1, with 8 bases lining up with TRBD1. CDR3 length: 15 residues. V was pared by 1 base and J by 6 bases, with 5 bases of the junction left unmatched. Per germline, CDR1 MGHRA and CDR2 YSYEKL. The CDR3 DNA reads TGCGCCAGCAGCCAAGTAGGGACAGGTCGCAATGAGCAGTTCTTC. Amino acids: CASSQVGTGRNEQFF.

This chain connects TRBV28 to TRBJ1-2; no definite D call. CDR1 is MDHEN, CDR2 SYDVKM, per germline. CDR3 length: 12 amino acids. The V end was cut by 1 base, the J end by 9 bases, with 9 bases between. The CDR3 sequence is CASSLFDRRYTF. The CDR3 DNA follows: TGTGCCAGCAGTTTATTCGATAGGCGCTACACCTTC.

This clonotype was observed once. V is TRBV12-3 or TRBV12-4 and J is TRBJ2-4; D is uncertain. The germline V and J ends were trimmed by 7 bases and 2 bases, with 12 bases remaining between them. The length of the CDR3 is 14 residues. CDR3 in amino acids: CASTFTSTKNIQYF. CDR3 bases: TGTGCCAGCACCTTCACCTCGACCAAAAACATTCAGTACTTC.

In its sample, this clonotype was seen a few times. The rearrangement links TRBV6-1 to TRBJ2-7, with D possibly being TRBD1 or TRBD2 (5 bases each). Trimming stripped 10 bases from V and 7 bases from J, with 23 bases between. The CDR3 is made up of 14 amino acids. CDR1 and CDR2 (germline): MNHNS, SASEGT. CDR3 DNA sequence: TGTGCCATCAGACCTAGCCAGGGACGCGAGGAGCAGTACTTC. As protein: CAIRPSQGREEQYF.

This chain uses TRBV6-9 with TRBJ2-3; no clear D gene. Per the germline V gene, CDR1 is MNHGY and CDR2 is SVAAGI. Trimming cost V 10 bases and J 10 bases, with 12 bases left between them. There are 10 residues in the CDR3. CDR3 region: CATPKDPQYF. CDR3 nucleotides: TGTGCCACCCCTAAGGACCCGCAGTATTTT.